Below, 32 T cell receptor beta chains from the same sample are listed, as sequenced in a study of blood T cells in healthy people across ages. PCR was performed a second time for about 7 to 12 cycles using a sample-barcoded 5' primer and a J-beta primer mix. TCRdb recomputed calls from the 5' RACE reads with MiXCR, one row per CDR3 protein. This sample has 1.4 million or so distinct CDR3 sequences, with approximately 42% found just once. The sequencing sample was made of blood. These receptors all come from a woman aged 18-29 years in good health.

Only a few counts were recorded for this clonotype. The CDR3, as DNA: TGCAGTCCCAGGGGGGATAGCGACGAGCAGTACTTC. Translated, it gives CSPRGDSDEQYF. V and J are TRBV20-1 and TRBJ2-7; D may be TRBD1 (7 bases). V was cut by 8 bases and J by 5 bases, with 16 bases left in between. The CDR3 sequence is 12 residues long. Germline V gene sequence: CDR1 DFQATT, CDR2 SNEGSKA (reference sequence).

The rearrangement joins TRBV3-1 to TRBJ2-3; D is unclear. The CDR3 sequence is 15 residues long. Germline CDR1 reads LGHDT; CDR2 reads YNNKEL (reference sequence). V was pared by 0 bases and J by 6 bases, with 13 bases between. Here the CDR3 DNA reads TGTGCCAGCAGCCAAGATTCGCGGATGGGGGATACGCAGTATTTT. Translation gives CASSQDSRMGDTQYF.

The chain links TRBV20-1 to TRBJ1-4; maybe TRBD1 (6 bases). V lost 6 bases and J 2 bases, leaving 13 bases between the germline ends. The CDR3 has 14 residues. Germline assignment: CDR1 DFQATT and CDR2 SNEGSKA (reference sequence). The CDR3 nucleotides read TGCAGTGCGGAGAACAGGGCCACTAATGAAAAACTGTTTTTT. Translated: CSAENRATNEKLFF.

This clonotype was observed a handful of times. CDR3 coding DNA: TGCGCCAGCAGCCAGACAAGGGGTGCAGGAGAGCAGTACTTC. Translation gives CASSQTRGAGEQYF. The chain joins TRBV4-3 to TRBJ2-5, with D possibly matching TRBD1 (5 bases). Germline CDR1 and CDR2: LGHNA and YSLEER. The CDR3 loop spans 14 amino acids. V gave up 3 bases and J gave up 11 bases, with 19 bases separating them.

A few counts support this clonotype. This rearrangement joins TRBV5-1 to TRBJ1-1; possible D gene TRBD1, 5 bases. The V and J ends lost 6 bases and 2 bases respectively, with 11 bases between them. This CDR3 spans 13 amino acids. Germline CDR1 is SGHRS and CDR2 is YFSETQ. The CDR3 region is CASKRDSNTEAFF. CDR3 coding DNA: TGCGCCAGCAAAAGAGACAGCAACACTGAAGCTTTCTTT.

The chain uses TRBV27 and TRBJ1-4; no clear D. Germline V gives CDR1 MNHEY, CDR2 SMNVEV (reference sequence). Deletions cut 8 bases from V and 7 bases from J, with 17 bases between. CDR3 size: 14 residues. As DNA, the CDR3 is TGTGCCAGCCGAAGTTTGCAGGAGGGTGAAAAACTGTTTTTT. Residues: CASRSLQEGEKLFF. The full variable domain, with the rest looked up from reference TRBV27 and TRBJ1-4, is EAQVTQNPRYLITVTGKKLTVTCSQNMNHEYMSWYRQDPGLGLRQIYYSMNVEVTDKGDVPEGYKVSRKEKRNFPLILESPSPNQTSLYFCASRSLQEGEKLFFGSGTQLSVL.

The chain carries TRBV7-2 and TRBJ2-1; tentative D call: TRBD2 (5 bases). The CDR3 totals 13 residues. Germline CDR1 reads SGHTA; CDR2 reads FQGNSA. V was pared by 4 bases and J by 9 bases, with 13 bases between. The CDR3 region is CASSSGLILEQFF. The DNA for the CDR3 is TGTGCCAGCAGCTCCGGACTCATCCTTGAGCAGTTCTTC.

This chain connects TRBV20-1 to TRBJ2-4, with 8 bases aligning to TRBD2. The J call is uncertain, as TRBJ2-5 better fits the DNA end. Germline V gene data show CDR1 as DFQATT and CDR2 as SNEGSKA (reference sequence). The CDR3 loop spans 16 amino acids. The DNA of the CDR3 is TGCAGTGCTCTCATTCGGGGGGGAAAAGGCTATGAGACCCAGTACTTC. Translating gives CSALIRGGKGYETQYF.

This clonotype was recorded a few times. This chain uses TRBV20-1 with TRBJ2-5; D is perhaps TRBD2 (6 bases). The length of the CDR3 is 12 residues. Trimming left V 3 bases short and J 4 bases short, with 9 bases between. In germline, CDR1 is DFQATT, CDR2 SNEGSKA (reference sequence). The CDR3 loop is CSARRLVETQYF. The CDR3 nucleotides are TGCAGTGCTAGGAGACTAGTAGAGACCCAGTACTTC.

The chain combines TRBV6-5 with TRBJ1-1; D unresolved. V dropped 6 bases and J dropped 4 bases, with 18 bases sitting between them. This CDR3 region has 15 residues. The germline CDR1 and CDR2 sequences are MNHEY and SVGAGI. The CDR3 protein is CASRNQRFMGTEAFF. CDR3 DNA sequence: TGTGCCAGCAGAAACCAACGTTTTATGGGCACTGAAGCTTTCTTT.

This clonotype was counted ten times or more. The chain combines TRBV4-1 with TRBJ2-3, with unresolved D. The V end lost 0 bases, the J end lost 6 bases, and 4 bases lay between the germline ends. The CDR3 is 12 residues long. The germline V gene encodes CDR1 MGHRA and CDR2 YSYEKL. CDR3 loop: CASSQEGDTQYF. As DNA, the CDR3 is TGCGCCAGCAGCCAAGAGGGCGATACGCAGTATTTT.

The J gene is TRBJ1-5, the V gene TRBV6-6; 12 nucleotides line up with TRBD1. This CDR3 comprises 17 residues. The V gene end was trimmed by 6 bases and the J gene end by 7 bases; junction bases not matched to a gene: 13. Germline CDR1 MNHNY, CDR2 SVGAGI (reference sequence). In DNA, the CDR3 is TGTGCCAGCAGGCACCGGCGGGACAGGGGGCCTGACCAGCCCCAGCATTTT. It translates to CASRHRRDRGPDQPQHF.

The chain recombines TRBV2 with TRBJ2-3; D gene ambiguous. The CDR3 has 12 amino acids. The V gene lost 7 bases and the J gene lost 4 bases, with 9 bases spanning the gap. Germline lookup yields CDR1 SNHLY and CDR2 FYNNEI. The CDR3, as DNA: TGTGCCAGCACCCTACACTCAGATACGCAGTATTTT. This translates into CASTLHSDTQYF.

This clonotype was detected only once. The V and J genes are TRBV29-1 and TRBJ2-7; the D gene could be TRBD1 or TRBD2 (5 bases each). V lost 3 bases, J lost 6 bases, and 21 bases lay in between. Germline CDR1 is SQVTM and CDR2 is ANQGSEA. The CDR3 is made up of 15 amino acids. The DNA of the CDR3 is TGCAGCGTTGAGCGCCGGGACGACCATTCTTTCGAGCAGTACTTC. This encodes CSVERRDDHSFEQYF.

V usage is TRBV27 and J usage is TRBJ2-5, with 12 bases aligning to TRBD1. This CDR3 spans 18 amino acids. The V gene end was trimmed by 1 base and the J gene end by 11 bases; junction bases not matched to a gene: 17. In germline, CDR1 is MNHEY, CDR2 SMNVEV (reference sequence). The CDR3 spells CASSLFSLPGQGANEQYF. The CDR3 region has the DNA TGTGCCAGCAGTTTATTTAGTCTACCGGGACAGGGGGCCAATGAGCAGTACTTC.

The gene calls are TRBV7-2 and TRBJ1-6; D is uncertain. CDR1 is SGHTA, CDR2 FQGNSA, per germline. There are 14 residues in the CDR3. V lost 5 bases to trimming and J lost 8 bases, with 13 bases between them. The CDR3 region has the DNA TGTGCCAGCAGCCCCCGAAGGGAGTATTCACCCCTCCACTTT. It is translated as CASSPRREYSPLHF.

With respect to this clonotype: Being one base from a much bigger clone, this may be a read error. The chain joins TRBV7-2 to TRBJ2-6; TRBD2 matches 7 bases. The CDR3 sequence is 16 residues long. Per the germline V gene, CDR1 is SGHTA and CDR2 is FQGNSA. DNA of the CDR3: TGTGCCAGCAGCATCCAATCGGGGGGTGGGGCCAACATCCTGACTTTC. The encoded protein is CASSIQSGGGANILTF.

The J gene is TRBJ2-1, the V gene TRBV9, with D perhaps given as TRBD1 or TRBD2 (6 bases each). V gave up 0 bases and J gave up 5 bases, with 12 bases separating them. The CDR3 sequence is 15 residues long. In germline, CDR1 is SGDLS, CDR2 YYNGEE. CDR3 in DNA: TGTGCCAGCAGCGTAGACGCCGGGGGCAACAATGAGCAGTTCTTC. Translated: CASSVDAGGNNEQFF.

The rearrangement links TRBV5-1 to TRBJ2-1; a weak D match, TRBD1 (5 bases). V was cut by 4 bases and J by 0 bases, with 29 bases left in between. This CDR3 is 21 amino acids long. The germline V gene has CDR1 SGHRS and CDR2 YFSETQ. This chain's CDR3 is CASSLSQERVPFIGSYNEQFF. CDR3 in DNA: TGCGCCAGCAGCCTTTCACAGGAGCGAGTCCCTTTCATCGGCTCCTACAATGAGCAGTTCTTC.

The sample holds a few counts of this clonotype. The rearrangement links TRBV12-5 to TRBJ1-1; no clear D. V lost 5 bases to trimming and J lost 4 bases, with 14 bases between them. Germline V CDR1 and CDR2: LGHNT, FRNRAP. This CDR3 is built from 14 residues. CDR3 in DNA: TGTGCTAGTGGTCCGACCGTAATGGGCACTGAAGCTTTCTTT. This encodes CASGPTVMGTEAFF.

The rearrangement joins TRBV29-1 to TRBJ2-6; tentatively, D is TRBD2 (5 bases). With 8 bases removed from V and 4 bases from J, the gap between germline ends came to 15 bases. This CDR3 region has 14 residues. The germline gives CDR1 SQVTM, CDR2 ANQGSEA. The CDR3 DNA reads as TGCAGCCCCACCCGGGGAGAGGGGGCCAACGTCCTGACTTTC. As protein: CSPTRGEGANVLTF.

The chain has TRBV7-8 and TRBJ2-1; weak D call: TRBD2 (6 bases). This CDR3 comprises 16 residues. Germline CDR1 SGHVS, CDR2 FQNEAQ. Trimming removed 1 base from V and 5 bases from J, with 15 bases in between. The CDR3 DNA sequence: TGTGCCAGCAGCTTAGTGTCCGTGGGAGGCGACAATGAGCAGTTCTTC. Translation: CASSLVSVGGDNEQFF.

V usage is TRBV11-2 and J usage is TRBJ2-1, with 11 bases that match TRBD2. The V gene end was trimmed by 4 bases and the J gene end by 2 bases; junction bases not matched to a gene: 16. There are 20 residues in the CDR3. CDR1 and CDR2 from the germline V gene are SGHAT and FQNNGV. The CDR3 nucleotides are TGTGCCAGCAGCTCCATCGGCGGGAGACTAGCGGGGACTCCCTACAATGAGCAGTTCTTC. Its protein is CASSSIGGRLAGTPYNEQFF.

The genes are TRBV4-1 and TRBJ2-7; D is ambiguous. CDR1 is MGHRA and CDR2 is YSYEKL in the germline V gene. The length of the CDR3 is 15 residues. The V and J ends lost 0 bases and 7 bases respectively, with 16 bases between them. The CDR3 coding sequence is TGCGCCAGCAGCCAAGACTACCTCTCCTACAATGAGCAGTACTTC. This gives the protein CASSQDYLSYNEQYF.

This clonotype was picked up a small number of times. CDR3 coding DNA: TGCAGTGCTAGCCGGAGCCCTCGGGAGCAGTACTTC. Translated: CSASRSPREQYF. This chain links TRBV20-1 with TRBJ2-7, with D unclear. V lost 3 bases and J 7 bases, leaving 13 bases between the germline ends. Germline V lookup: CDR1 DFQATT, CDR2 SNEGSKA (reference sequence). The CDR3 consists of 12 residues.

V usage is TRBV4-3 and J usage is TRBJ1-2; the D is unclear. V lost 4 bases, J lost 1 base, and 7 bases lay in between. CDR1 LGHNA and CDR2 YSLEER come from the germline V gene. CDR3 size: 13 residues. The CDR3 bases are TGCGCCAGCAGCCCCGCCCGTAACTATGGCTACACCTTC. It yields the protein CASSPARNYGYTF.

The chain links TRBV7-2 to TRBJ1-2; D perhaps matches TRBD1 (5 bases). The CDR3 contains 14 residues. V was clipped by 5 bases and J by 5 bases, with 15 bases between them. The germline gives CDR1 SGHTA, CDR2 FQGNSA. The CDR3 is CASSVPGRSYGYTF. The CDR3 DNA reads TGTGCCAGCAGCGTCCCAGGGAGATCTTATGGCTACACCTTC.

The V and J genes are TRBV12-3 or TRBV12-4 and TRBJ2-1; D is uncertain. Trimming pared 3 bases from V and 10 bases from J, leaving 16 bases between. The CDR3 runs to 14 residues. The CDR3 DNA follows: TGTGCCAGCAGTTTCGAGACGGTATCCTACGAGCAGTTCTTC. Translation: CASSFETVSYEQFF.

For this clonotype: An end of the junction does not agree with germline; a read error may underlie this. The V call is TRBV7-9, the J call TRBJ1-6, with D possibly matching TRBD1 (6 bases). This CDR3 region has 17 residues. The germline gives CDR1 SEHNR, CDR2 FQNEAQ (reference sequence). CDR3 bases: TGTACCAGCAGCTTAGCGTCGGGGGGGGCTAATAATTCACCCCTCCACTTT. It specifies CTSSLASGGANNSPLHF.

As concerns this clonotype: It may be a read error: a sequence one base away is much more abundant. This chain links TRBV5-1 with TRBJ2-7, with D perhaps assigned TRBD1 or TRBD2 (5 bases each). The J call may be wrong; the DNA end is better matched by TRBJ2-4. The CDR3 has 15 residues. From germline, CDR1 is SGHRS and CDR2 YFSETQ. The CDR3 nucleotides are TGCGCCAACAGGTCGGCGGGCGATCTCAAAAACATTCAGTACTTC. Protein sequence: CANRSAGDLKNIQYF.

This clonotype was recorded many times. This chain joins TRBV20-1 and TRBJ2-7; D ambiguous. CDR3 length equals 11 residues. Trimming removed 6 bases from V and 4 bases from J, with 10 bases in between. Germline V gene data show CDR1 as DFQATT and CDR2 as SNEGSKA (reference sequence). The CDR3 coding sequence is TGCAGTGCAACTGAATATTACGAGCAGTACTTC. This sequence encodes CSATEYYEQYF.

This clonotype came up a few times. The genes are TRBV15 and TRBJ1-2, with D possibly matching TRBD1 (5 bases). The CDR3 length is 17 residues. Trimming took 5 bases from V and 4 from J, leaving 23 bases between them. Germline V CDR1 and CDR2: LNHNV, YYDKDF (reference sequence). CDR3 sequence: CATSPEPGTQSLYGYTF. In DNA, the CDR3 is TGTGCCACCAGCCCAGAACCCGGGACCCAAAGCCTCTATGGCTACACCTTC.